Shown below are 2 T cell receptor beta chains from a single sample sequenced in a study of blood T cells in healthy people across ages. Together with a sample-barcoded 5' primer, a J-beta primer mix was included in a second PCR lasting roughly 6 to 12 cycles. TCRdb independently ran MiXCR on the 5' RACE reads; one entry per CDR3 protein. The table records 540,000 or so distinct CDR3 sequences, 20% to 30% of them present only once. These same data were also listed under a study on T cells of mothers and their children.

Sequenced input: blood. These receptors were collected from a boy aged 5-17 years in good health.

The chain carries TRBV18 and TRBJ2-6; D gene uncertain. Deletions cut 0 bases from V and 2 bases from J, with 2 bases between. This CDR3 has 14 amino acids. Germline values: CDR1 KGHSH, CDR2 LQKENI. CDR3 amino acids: CASSPPAGANVLTF. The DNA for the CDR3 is TGTGCCAGCTCACCACCGGCTGGGGCCAACGTCCTGACTTTC.

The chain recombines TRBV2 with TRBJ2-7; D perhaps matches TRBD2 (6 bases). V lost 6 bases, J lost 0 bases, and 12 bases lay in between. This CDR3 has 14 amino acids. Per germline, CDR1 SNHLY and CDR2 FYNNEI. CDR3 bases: TGTGCCAGCAGCCCGGGCGGGATCTCCTACGAGCAGTACTTC. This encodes CASSPGGISYEQYF.